These T cell receptor beta chains were read from a single sample in a study of blood T cell repertoires in COVID-19. The repertoire was sequenced with immunoSEQ multiplex PCR; TCRdb's copy has only in-frame clones and lacks some. The sample has fewer than 200,000 clones, approximately 86% seen once. The sample consisted of peripheral blood. The receptors here all came from a man aged 50-60 years with active or convalescent COVID-19. The CDR3 runs from the conserved cysteine through the conserved F or W. A D gene is named only where the DNA matches it firmly. The size of a clone is reported for some rows only, either as once, few or many, or as a class for expanded clones.

clone_size j_call v_call d_call cdr3_nt cdr3_aa
NA TRBJ1-4 TRBV19 NA TGTGCCAGTAGTATAGTTGGGCAGATGAATAATGAAAAACTGTTTTTT CASSIVGQMNNEKLFF
NA TRBJ1-1 TRBV3-1/TRBV3-2 TRBD1 TGTGCCAGCAGCCCGGGACAGGGTTTGGGTAACACTGAAGCTTTCTTT CASSPGQGLGNTEAFF
NA TRBJ2-4 TRBV19 NA TGTGCCAGTAGTGGCCCTGACATTTCGGTAGGAAACATTCAGTACTTC CASSGPDISVGNIQYF
NA TRBJ1-5 TRBV30 NA TGTGCCTGGAGTGGCAGAAATCAGCCCCAGCATTTT CAWSGRNQPQHF
NA TRBJ2-7 TRBV27 TRBD2 TGTGCCAGCATAGGGGAGGGGAGCTCCTACGAGCAGTACTTC CASIGEGSSYEQYF
NA TRBJ2-1 TRBV19 NA TGTGCCAGTGAGCGATTCGGGGGGCTAGACAATGAGCAGTTCTTC CASERFGGLDNEQFF
NA TRBJ2-7 TRBV10-3 TRBD1 TGTGCCATCAGTGAGACAGGGGGCGCTGAAAACGAGCAGTACTTC CAISETGGAENEQYF
NA TRBJ1-4 TRBV2 TRBD1 TGTGCCAGCAGTGGGCAGGGGGTAGGAGGCGAAAAACTGTTTTTT CASSGQGVGGEKLFF
NA TRBJ2-7 TRBV5-1 TRBD1 TGCGCCAGCAGACCTCCGGGACAGGGGGCCTACGAGCAGTACTTC CASRPPGQGAYEQYF
NA TRBJ2-2 TRBV7-2 TRBD1 TGTGCCAGCAGCTCCCGGACAGGGGGCCCCACCGGGGAGCTGTTTTTT CASSSRTGGPTGELFF
few TRBJ1-1 TRBV2 NA TGTGCCAGCAGCGTACAAGGGATTCAGGGTGGCACTGAAGCTTTCTTT CASSVQGIQGGTEAFF
NA TRBJ2-1 TRBV4-3 NA TGCGCCAGCAGCCAATCTACAGGGTTTGCCTACAATGAGCAGTTCTTC CASSQSTGFAYNEQFF
NA TRBJ1-2 TRBV6-1 TRBD1 TGTGCCAGCAGTGAAGCGCTTGTTCCGGGACAGGGACTCTATGGCTACACCTTC CASSEALVPGQGLYGYTF
once TRBJ2-5 TRBV28 TRBD1 TGTGCCAGCAGGCCAGGGGGCCTGGAGACCCAGTACTTC CASRPGGLETQYF
NA TRBJ1-1 TRBV19 NA TGTGCCAGTAGTATTGGAACAGCGAACACTGAAGCTTTCTTT CASSIGTANTEAFF
NA TRBJ2-1 TRBV7-2 TRBD2 TGTGCCAGCAGCCTGACTAGCGGGAGGACGAACTACAATGAGCAGTTCTTC CASSLTSGRTNYNEQFF
NA TRBJ2-1 TRBV11-3 TRBD2 TGTGCCAGCAGCTCCGGACTATGGCGGGAGGGGAGCTCCTACAATGAGCAGTTCTTC CASSSGLWREGSSYNEQFF
few TRBJ2-7 TRBV6-5 TRBD1 TGTGCCAGCAGTTACTTGGGACAGGGCTACGAGCAGTACTTC CASSYLGQGYEQYF
NA TRBJ1-5 TRBV19 NA TGTGCCAGTAGCGAACGCCACGTCTCAGGGGTACGTCAGCCCCAGCATTTT CASSERHVSGVRQPQHF
NA TRBJ1-2 TRBV4-1 TRBD1 TGCGCCAGCAGCCAAGATTGGGACAGAGCTAACTATGGCTACACCTTC CASSQDWDRANYGYTF
few TRBJ2-1 TRBV2 NA TGTGCCAGCAGTGAAGCGCTATATGAGCAGTTCTTC CASSEALYEQFF
NA TRBJ2-6 TRBV11-2 NA TGTGCCAGCAGCTTCGGACAGTACTCTGGGGCCAACGTCCTGACTTTC CASSFGQYSGANVLTF
once TRBJ2-5 TRBV3-1/TRBV3-2 TRBD1 TGTGCCAGCAGCCAGGACAGGGGGGAAGAGACCCAGTACTTC CASSQDRGEETQYF
NA TRBJ2-1 TRBV3-1/TRBV3-2 NA TGTGCCAGCAGCCTCCCCAAGCCTTACAATGAGCAGTTCTTC CASSLPKPYNEQFF
NA TRBJ1-4 TRBV4-1 NA TGCGCCAGCAGCCAAGGGGCCAGCCTTAATGAAAAACTGTTTTTT CASSQGASLNEKLFF
NA TRBJ1-1 TRBV28 NA TGTGCCAGCAGTGAACCGGTACCCAAGTTGAACACTGAAGCTTTCTTT CASSEPVPKLNTEAFF
NA TRBJ1-2 TRBV7-2 NA TGTGCCAGCAGCTTAGGAGGGTTCGATGGCTACACCTTC CASSLGGFDGYTF
once TRBJ2-3 TRBV29-1 TRBD2 TGCAGCGTCCAAACTAGCGGGGGGCGCACAGATACGCAGTATTTT CSVQTSGGRTDTQYF
NA TRBJ1-1 TRBV2 NA TGTGCCAGCAGCACACAGGAGAACACTGAAGCTTTCTTT CASSTQENTEAFF
NA TRBJ2-7 TRBV9 TRBD2 TGTGCCAGCAGGGACCCACAAACGTTAAGAACACAGCGGGAGGTAAGATCCGAGCAGTACTTC CASRDPQTLRTQREVRSEQYF
NA TRBJ2-5 TRBV3-1/TRBV3-2 NA TGTGCCAGCAGCCGGACAGCACAAGAGACCCAGTACTTC CASSRTAQETQYF
NA TRBJ2-1 TRBV9 TRBD2 TGTGCCAGCAGTGCATCCTGGACTAGCGGGGCGGAATACAATGAGCAGTTCTTC CASSASWTSGAEYNEQFF
NA TRBJ1-5 TRBV9 NA TGTGCCAGCAGCGTAGCCGGGGTCAATCAGCCCCAGCATTTT CASSVAGVNQPQHF
NA TRBJ1-1 TRBV12-3/TRBV12-4 NA TGTGCCAGCACCACCGGAGCGCCCCAGGAAGCTTTCTTT CASTTGAPQEAFF
once TRBJ1-4 TRBV19 TRBD1 TGTGCCAGTAGTACAGGGGGTCTTGAAAAACTGTTTTTT CASSTGGLEKLFF
NA TRBJ1-6 TRBV10-2 NA TGCGCCAGCAGTGAGTCCCACGGGGGTGCACCCCTCCACTTT CASSESHGGAPLHF
NA TRBJ2-7 TRBV3-1/TRBV3-2 TRBD2 TGTGCCAGCAGCCAAGTTGCGGGAGAATACGAGCAGTACTTC CASSQVAGEYEQYF
NA TRBJ2-1 TRBV7-9 NA TGTGCCAGCAGCTTAGCGATAAGTGGACGGGGAAGCTCCTACAATGAGCAGTTCTTC CASSLAISGRGSSYNEQFF
NA TRBJ2-1 TRBV2 TRBD2 TGTGCCAGCAGGGGGGGACTAGCGGGAATTCTGAGCTCCTACAATGAGCAGTTCTTC CASRGGLAGILSSYNEQFF
NA TRBJ2-1 TRBV11-3 TRBD2 TGTGCCAGCAGCCCACATGGGGGACTAGCGACCGATGAGCAGTTCTTC CASSPHGGLATDEQFF
NA TRBJ2-7 TRBV29-1 NA TGCAGCGTTGATTTGGCTTACGAGCAGTACTTC CSVDLAYEQYF
NA TRBJ1-3 TRBV19 NA TGTGCCAGTAGTACCGATGACAGGCCTGGAAACACCATATATTTT CASSTDDRPGNTIYF
few TRBJ2-7 TRBV7-2 TRBD2 TGTGCCAGCAGCTTAAGTGCGGGGGACCTCCCGTACGAGCAGTACTTC CASSLSAGDLPYEQYF
NA TRBJ1-1 TRBV27 NA TGTGCCAGCGCAAGGGGGGGCAGGGCTTTCTTT CASARGGRAFF
NA TRBJ1-1 TRBV24-1 TRBD1 TGTGCCACCCCCCCCTGCCCGGGACAGGCCAACACTGAAGCTTTCTTT CATPPCPGQANTEAFF
NA TRBJ1-2 TRBV5-1 NA TGCGCCAGCAGCTCTGGACTGACTGGCGGCTACACCTTC CASSSGLTGGYTF
NA TRBJ2-3 TRBV28 NA TGTGCCAGCAGGGGGAATTTAGGAACGGGAGCTTTCACAGATACGCAGTATTTT CASRGNLGTGAFTDTQYF
NA TRBJ2-1 TRBV4-1 TRBD2 TGCGCCAGCAGCCAATATCTCGCGGGGGGGGGCAATGAGCAGTTCTTC CASSQYLAGGGNEQFF
few TRBJ1-1 TRBV4-2 TRBD1 TGTGCCAGCAGCAGGGACAGAGACACTGAAGCTTTCTTT CASSRDRDTEAFF
NA TRBJ2-3 TRBV24-1 NA TGTGCCACCAGTGATTGGAAGGGGACAGATACGCAGTATTTT CATSDWKGTDTQYF
NA TRBJ1-1 TRBV9 TRBD1 TGTGCCAGCAGCGTAGTGGGGACAGGGGGCCTTCTCTACACTGAAGCTTTCTTT CASSVVGTGGLLYTEAFF
NA TRBJ1-2 TRBV18 NA TGTGCCAGCTCACAGGAACAGGCCCCTAATAACTATGGCTACACCTTC CASSQEQAPNNYGYTF
NA TRBJ1-1 TRBV15 NA TGTGCCACCAGCAGAGTGCCAGGCGTGAACACTGAAGCTTTCTTT CATSRVPGVNTEAFF
once TRBJ1-1 TRBV7-5 NA TGTGTCAGAATTAATGGACAGGACACTGAAGCTTTCTTT CVRINGQDTEAFF
NA TRBJ2-7 TRBV28 NA TGTGCCAGCAGTTCCTGGACAGCTAGAAGTGACGAGCAGTACTTC CASSSWTARSDEQYF